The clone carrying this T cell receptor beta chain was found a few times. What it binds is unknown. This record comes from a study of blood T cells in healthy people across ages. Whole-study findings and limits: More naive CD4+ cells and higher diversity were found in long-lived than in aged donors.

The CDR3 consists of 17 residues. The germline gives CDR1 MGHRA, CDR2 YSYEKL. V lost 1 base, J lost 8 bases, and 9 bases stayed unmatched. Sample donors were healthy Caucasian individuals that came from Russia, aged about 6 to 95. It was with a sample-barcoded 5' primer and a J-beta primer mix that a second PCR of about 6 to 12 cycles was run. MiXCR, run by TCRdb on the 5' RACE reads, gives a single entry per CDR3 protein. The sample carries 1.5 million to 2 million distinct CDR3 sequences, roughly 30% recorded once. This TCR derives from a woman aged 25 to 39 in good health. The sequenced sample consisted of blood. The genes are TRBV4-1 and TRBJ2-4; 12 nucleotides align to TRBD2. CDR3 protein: CASSQAPTSGGMDIQYF. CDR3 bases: TGCGCCAGCAGCCAAGCCCCTACTAGCGGGGGGATGGACATTCAGTACTTC.